Listed below are T cell receptor beta chains from one sample, sequenced in a study of T-cell memory formation after mild COVID-19. A single record per CDR3 protein comes from TCRdb applying MiXCR to the 5' RACE reads. The table includes some 440,000 distinct CDR3 sequences, 20% to 30% detected once. Source material: PBMCs or a T cell subset sorted from them (not recorded which). Receptor source: an adult woman who had mild COVID-19 (a few samples of this study predate the infection). Cell type and time point are not known. Both conserved end residues are part of each CDR3. The D gene is left open where the match is weak. A row's size may be missing; if present it is once, few, many or a size class.

V gene	clone size	CDR3 length	J gene	D gene	CDR3 protein	CDR3 DNA
TRBV5-1	many	14	TRBJ2-2	NA	CASSLPSRTGELFF	TGCGCCAGCAGCTTGCCTAGCAGGACCGGGGAGCTGTTTTTT
TRBV7-7	many	15	TRBJ2-1	NA	CASSLDRSSYNEQFF	TGTGCCAGCAGCTTAGACAGGAGCTCCTACAATGAGCAGTTCTTC
TRBV29-1	NA	14	TRBJ1-4	TRBD1	CSVLTGGANEKLFF	TGCAGCGTATTAACAGGGGGCGCAAATGAAAAACTGTTTTTT
TRBV2	few	14	TRBJ2-3	TRBD2	CASSVGRGGDTQYF	TGTGCCAGCAGTGTAGGTCGGGGGGGAGATACGCAGTATTTT
TRBV6-1	NA	13	TRBJ2-1	NA	CASGPRGGNEQFF	TGTGCCAGCGGTCCCAGGGGCGGCAATGAGCAGTTCTTC
TRBV3-1	NA	14	TRBJ1-2	NA	CASSQGPQGYGYTF	TGTGCCAGCAGCCAAGGCCCACAGGGTTATGGCTACACCTTC
TRBV7-7	NA	16	TRBJ1-2	NA	CASRPLLGGANYGYTF	TGTGCTAGCAGACCCCTCCTCGGGGGGGCTAACTATGGCTACACCTTC
TRBV7-2	few	15	TRBJ1-4	TRBD1	CASSRDRGTNEKLFF	TGTGCCAGCAGCCGCGACAGGGGAACTAATGAAAAACTGTTTTTT
TRBV6-5	few	13	TRBJ2-5	TRBD1	CASSRQGRQTQYF	TGTGCCAGCAGTCGACAGGGGAGACAGACCCAGTACTTC
TRBV5-4	NA	15	TRBJ2-2	TRBD2	CASSSGLATPGELFF	TGTGCCAGCAGCTCCGGACTAGCAACGCCCGGGGAGCTGTTTTTT
TRBV10-1	NA	17	TRBJ2-2	TRBD2	CASRRTSGRAVVGELFF	TGCGCCAGCAGAAGGACTAGCGGGAGGGCCGTCGTCGGGGAGCTGTTTTTT
TRBV7-6	NA	14	TRBJ2-1	NA	CASRSGRNYNEQFF	TGTGCCAGCAGATCGGGACGGAACTACAATGAGCAGTTCTTC
TRBV6-2/TRBV6-3	many	14	TRBJ2-7	TRBD1	CASSTWTGFYEQYF	TGTGCCAGCAGTACTTGGACAGGCTTCTACGAGCAGTACTTC
TRBV20-1	NA	13	TRBJ2-7	NA	CSARGPVAYEQYF	TGCAGTGCTAGAGGGCCGGTGGCCTACGAGCAGTACTTC
TRBV12-3/TRBV12-4	NA	15	TRBJ2-7	TRBD1	CASSPWSRGRGEQYF	TGTGCCAGCAGTCCCTGGAGCAGGGGGCGAGGCGAGCAGTACTTC
TRBV19	few	15	TRBJ1-1	TRBD1	CASTKGGTGGRQAFF	TGTGCCAGTACAAAAGGGGGGACAGGGGGACGACAAGCTTTCTTT
TRBV20-1	few	13	TRBJ2-7	TRBD1	CSAGQGMNYEQYF	TGCAGTGCCGGACAGGGTATGAACTACGAGCAGTACTTC
TRBV12-3/TRBV12-4	NA	14	TRBJ2-7	NA	CASTLGGALGEQYF	TGTGCCAGCACTCTGGGGGGGGCCCTCGGCGAGCAGTACTTC
TRBV7-9	NA	12	TRBJ1-2	NA	CASSPRLWGYTF	TGTGCCAGCAGCCCGCGGCTTTGGGGCTACACCTTC
TRBV12-3/TRBV12-4	many	12	TRBJ2-1	TRBD2	CASSLGGNEQFF	TGTGCCAGCAGCTTGGGGGGGAATGAGCAGTTCTTC
TRBV9	NA	15	TRBJ2-3	TRBD2	CASSDGTSSQNTQYF	TGTGCCAGCAGCGACGGGACTAGTTCACAAAATACGCAGTATTTT
TRBV18	NA	14	TRBJ2-5	NA	CASSPRAEQETQYF	TGTGCCAGCTCACCACGGGCGGAGCAAGAGACCCAGTACTTC
TRBV3-1	few	18	TRBJ2-2	TRBD2	CASSQGSGGPWDTGELFF	TGTGCCAGCAGCCAGGGTAGCGGGGGACCTTGGGACACCGGGGAGCTGTTTTTT
TRBV19	NA	13	TRBJ2-1	TRBD2	CASVKSGNSEQFF	TGTGCCAGTGTGAAAAGCGGGAACAGCGAGCAGTTCTTC
TRBV5-1	few	15	TRBJ1-5	NA	CASSLASGVNQPQHF	TGCGCCAGCAGCTTGGCGTCAGGGGTCAATCAGCCCCAGCATTTT
TRBV12-3/TRBV12-4	few	11	TRBJ1-1	NA	CASTDRREAFF	TGTGCCAGCACCGACAGGAGGGAAGCTTTCTTT
TRBV30	NA	18	TRBJ2-5	TRBD2	CAWSGWLDSGGHPETQYF	TGTGCCTGGAGTGGCTGGTTGGATAGCGGGGGGCATCCAGAGACCCAGTACTTC
TRBV5-6	few	17	TRBJ2-7	TRBD2	CASSLSRSSGSSYEQYF	TGTGCCAGCAGCCTCTCCAGAAGTAGCGGGTCTTCCTACGAGCAGTACTTC
TRBV4-2	once	14	TRBJ2-7	TRBD2	CASSRSSGEYEQCF	TGTGCCAGCAGTAGATCTAGCGGCGAATACGAGCAGTGCTTC
TRBV12-3/TRBV12-4	NA	14	TRBJ2-7	TRBD1	CASSRRTGKSEQYF	TGTGCCAGCAGCCGACGGACAGGAAAGTCCGAGCAGTACTTC
TRBV7-9	NA	17	TRBJ1-5	TRBD1	CASSLSPGQGRNQPQHF	TGTGCCAGCAGCTTGTCGCCGGGACAGGGGCGCAATCAGCCCCAGCATTTT